The rows below give T cell receptor beta chains drawn from one sample of a study of T cells after yellow fever vaccination. TCRdb reprocessed the 5' RACE reads with MiXCR, giving one entry per CDR3 protein. The table includes 250,000 to 300,000 distinct CDR3 sequences, less than 9.5% detected once. Sequenced here: CD4+ T cells sorted from PBMCs, sampled 5 days after the yellow fever booster vaccination. Receptor source: a man aged 18 to 30 who received the YFV17D yellow fever vaccine. Each CDR3 is given without its conserved first and last residue.

length	V	J	CDR3
13	TRBV7-9	TRBJ1-5	ASSSGQVGNQPQH
14	TRBV2	TRBJ1-3	ASGPGTGFGGNTIY
14	TRBV24-1	TRBJ2-7	ATSDKDRERTYEQY
14	TRBV11-2	TRBJ2-3	ASSSWSGSSTDTQY
13	TRBV12-3/TRBV12-4	TRBJ1-2	ASSHYRGHLYGYT
12	TRBV6-2/TRBV6-3	TRBJ2-1	ASRQTSFSDEQF
13	TRBV15	TRBJ2-3	ATSRDAGVPDTQY
12	TRBV12-3/TRBV12-4	TRBJ2-3	ASSFGRLTDTQY
12	TRBV7-7	TRBJ2-2	ASSLDLGAGELF
13	TRBV6-6	TRBJ2-1	ASKPRDRGQNEQF
12	TRBV12-3/TRBV12-4	TRBJ2-1	ASSSHGRDNEQF
13	TRBV7-2	TRBJ1-1	ASSLVQGRGTEAF
13	TRBV28	TRBJ1-4	ASSSLTGGNEKLF
14	TRBV12-3/TRBV12-4	TRBJ1-4	ASSPTNRGTNEKLF
11	TRBV20-1	TRBJ2-3	SALGGAGDTQY
13	TRBV7-9	TRBJ2-5	ASSFGGQGDETQY
12	TRBV28	TRBJ1-4	ASSRTGGAEKLF
11	TRBV18	TRBJ1-1	ASSPDRAAEAF
12	TRBV7-9	TRBJ1-1	ASSLGGQSTEAF
13	TRBV5-1	TRBJ1-1	ASSLEGGEVTEAF
11	TRBV20-1	TRBJ2-1	SARDGAGLEQF
14	TRBV5-1	TRBJ1-3	ASSLPGRNSGNTIY
12	TRBV11-2	TRBJ1-4	ASSFSGVGEKLF
10	TRBV10-1	TRBJ2-4	ASSSSGGTLY
13	TRBV27	TRBJ2-3	ASSLSASYTDTQY
12	TRBV10-3	TRBJ1-6	AISVGRNDSPLH
16	TRBV12-3/TRBV12-4	TRBJ1-5	ASSNSGRGRLSNQPQH
14	TRBV18	TRBJ1-5	ASSLGTGTLNQPQH
13	TRBV15	TRBJ2-5	ATSRDRRPQETQY
10	TRBV29-1	TRBJ1-2	SVGSPQYGYT
11	TRBV29-1	TRBJ1-5	SVSRSGDQPQH
12	TRBV5-6	TRBJ2-2	ASSFNRYTGELF
14	TRBV20-1	TRBJ2-1	SALGDSPSRYNEQF
14	TRBV7-2	TRBJ2-1	ASSPGGRGLMNEQF
12	TRBV11-2	TRBJ2-3	ASSLLLATDTQY
14	TRBV5-4	TRBJ1-6	ASSLFGARNNSPLH
13	TRBV20-1	TRBJ2-1	SARNLLVPYNEQF
13	TRBV7-2	TRBJ1-2	ASSLVAGAGYGYT
12	TRBV12-3/TRBV12-4	TRBJ2-7	ASGLAGTRSAQY
10	TRBV7-2	TRBJ2-4	ASSLVAPPPY
10	TRBV20-1	TRBJ2-3	SAKLSTDTQY
15	TRBV5-1	TRBJ1-5	ASSVDPGQGDVQPQH
10	TRBV10-3	TRBJ2-1	ATEQEWGEQF
13	TRBV6-4	TRBJ1-1	ASRRDSSGGTEAF
10	TRBV6-5	TRBJ2-5	ASTNSQETQY
11	TRBV4-1	TRBJ2-5	ASSQGQKETQY